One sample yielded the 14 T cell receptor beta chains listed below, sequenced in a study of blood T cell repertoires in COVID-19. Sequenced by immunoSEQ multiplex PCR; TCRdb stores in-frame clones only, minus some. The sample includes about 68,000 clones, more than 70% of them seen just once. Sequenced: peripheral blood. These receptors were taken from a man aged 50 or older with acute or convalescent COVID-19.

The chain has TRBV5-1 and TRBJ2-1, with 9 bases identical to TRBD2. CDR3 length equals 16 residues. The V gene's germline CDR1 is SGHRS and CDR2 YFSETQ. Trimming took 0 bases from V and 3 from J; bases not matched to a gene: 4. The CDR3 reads CASSLGLAGIYNEQFF. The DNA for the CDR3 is TGCGCCAGCAGCTTGGGCCTAGCGGGGATCTACAATGAGCAGTTCTTC.

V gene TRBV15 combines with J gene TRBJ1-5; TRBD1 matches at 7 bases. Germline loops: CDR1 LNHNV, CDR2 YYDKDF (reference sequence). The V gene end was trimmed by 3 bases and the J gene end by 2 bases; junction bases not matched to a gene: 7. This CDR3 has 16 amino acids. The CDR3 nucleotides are TGTGCCACCAGCAGGGAAACCGGGACAGGCAATCAGCCCCAGCATTTT. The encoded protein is CATSRETGTGNQPQHF.

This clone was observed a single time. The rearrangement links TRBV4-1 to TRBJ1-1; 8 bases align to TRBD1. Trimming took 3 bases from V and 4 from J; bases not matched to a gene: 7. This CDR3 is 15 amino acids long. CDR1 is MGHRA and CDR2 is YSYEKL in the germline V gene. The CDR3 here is CASSQTGQGPTEAFF. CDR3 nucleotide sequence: TGCGCCAGCAGCCAGACTGGACAGGGCCCCACTGAAGCTTTCTTT.

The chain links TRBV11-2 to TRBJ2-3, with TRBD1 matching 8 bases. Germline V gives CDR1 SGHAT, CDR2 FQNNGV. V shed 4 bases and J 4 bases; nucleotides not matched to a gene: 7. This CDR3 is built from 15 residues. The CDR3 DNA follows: TGTGCCAGCAGCTCAGGACAGGGAATCGCAGATACGCAGTATTTT. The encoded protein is CASSSGQGIADTQYF.

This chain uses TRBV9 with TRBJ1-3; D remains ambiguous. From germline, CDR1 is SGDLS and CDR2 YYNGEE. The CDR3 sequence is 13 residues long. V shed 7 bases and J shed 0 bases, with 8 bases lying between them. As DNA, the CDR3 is TGTGCCAGCGGTACAAGCTCTGGAAACACCATATATTTT. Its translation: CASGTSSGNTIYF.

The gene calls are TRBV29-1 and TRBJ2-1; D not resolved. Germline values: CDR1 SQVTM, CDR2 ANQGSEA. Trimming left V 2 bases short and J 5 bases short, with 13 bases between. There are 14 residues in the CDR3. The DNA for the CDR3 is TGCAGCGTTGAACTAGTTCCCATAGACAATGAGCAGTTCTTC. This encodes CSVELVPIDNEQFF.

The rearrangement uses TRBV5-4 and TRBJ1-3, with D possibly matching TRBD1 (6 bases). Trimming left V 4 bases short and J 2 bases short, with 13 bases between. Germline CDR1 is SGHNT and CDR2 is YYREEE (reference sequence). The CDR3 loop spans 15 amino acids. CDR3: CASSLDRFTGNTIYF. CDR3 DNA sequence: TGTGCCAGCAGCCTTGACAGGTTTACTGGAAACACCATATATTTT.

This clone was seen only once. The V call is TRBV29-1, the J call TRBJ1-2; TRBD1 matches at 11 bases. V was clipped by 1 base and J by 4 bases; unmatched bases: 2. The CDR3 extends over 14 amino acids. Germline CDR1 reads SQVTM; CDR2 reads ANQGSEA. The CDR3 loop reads CSVEGGTGGYGYTF. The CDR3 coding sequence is TGCAGCGTTGAAGGGGGGACAGGGGGCTATGGCTACACCTTC.

This CDR3 reads CASRGQGRGAFF. The CDR3 DNA is TGTGCCAGCAGAGGACAGGGGAGAGGAGCTTTCTTT. The chain combines TRBV9 with TRBJ1-1; 9 nucleotides match TRBD1. The germline gives CDR1 SGDLS, CDR2 YYNGEE. The ends lost 5 bases at V and 10 bases at J; junction bases unmatched: 6. The CDR3 spans 12 residues. The full variable domain, completed using reference TRBV9 and TRBJ1-1, is DSGVTQTPKHLITATGQRVTLRCSPRSGDLSVYWYQQSLDQGLQFLIQYYNGEERAKGNILERFSAQQFPDLHSELNLSSLELGDSALYFCASRGQGRGAFFGQGTRLTVV.

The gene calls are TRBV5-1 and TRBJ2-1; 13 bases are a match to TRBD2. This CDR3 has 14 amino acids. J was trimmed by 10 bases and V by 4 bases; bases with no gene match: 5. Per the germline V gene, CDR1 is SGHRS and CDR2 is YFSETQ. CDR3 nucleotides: TGCGCCAGCAGCGTAGAGACTAGCGGGAGGGAGCAGTTCTTC. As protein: CASSVETSGREQFF.

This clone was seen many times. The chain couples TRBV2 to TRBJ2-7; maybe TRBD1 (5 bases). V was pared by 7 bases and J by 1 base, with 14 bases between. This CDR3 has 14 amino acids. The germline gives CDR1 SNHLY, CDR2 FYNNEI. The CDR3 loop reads CASTSRVLSYEQYF. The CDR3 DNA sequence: TGTGCCAGCACCTCCAGGGTGTTATCCTACGAGCAGTACTTC.

CDR3 nucleotides: TGTGCCAGCAGCCACCGGGCGGGGGGACGGAACATTCAGTACTTC. Translating it yields CASSHRAGGRNIQYF. The chain carries TRBV7-8 and TRBJ2-4; 8 bases agree with TRBD2. CDR1 and CDR2 from the germline V gene are SGHVS and FQNEAQ. There are 15 residues in the CDR3. The J segment lost 7 bases and the V segment lost 5 bases, leaving 10 bases of the junction unmatched.

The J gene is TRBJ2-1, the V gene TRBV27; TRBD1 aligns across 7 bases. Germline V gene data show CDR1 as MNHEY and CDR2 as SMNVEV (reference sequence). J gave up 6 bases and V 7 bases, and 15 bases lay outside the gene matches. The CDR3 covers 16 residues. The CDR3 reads CASTTYRGQTGNEQFF. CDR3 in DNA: TGTGCCAGCACAACTTACAGGGGACAAACCGGCAATGAGCAGTTCTTC.

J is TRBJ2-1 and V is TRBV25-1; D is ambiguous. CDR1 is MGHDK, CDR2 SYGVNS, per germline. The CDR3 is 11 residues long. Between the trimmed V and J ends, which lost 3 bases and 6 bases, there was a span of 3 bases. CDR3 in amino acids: CASSDRNEQFF. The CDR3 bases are TGTGCCAGCAGTGACCGCAATGAGCAGTTCTTC.